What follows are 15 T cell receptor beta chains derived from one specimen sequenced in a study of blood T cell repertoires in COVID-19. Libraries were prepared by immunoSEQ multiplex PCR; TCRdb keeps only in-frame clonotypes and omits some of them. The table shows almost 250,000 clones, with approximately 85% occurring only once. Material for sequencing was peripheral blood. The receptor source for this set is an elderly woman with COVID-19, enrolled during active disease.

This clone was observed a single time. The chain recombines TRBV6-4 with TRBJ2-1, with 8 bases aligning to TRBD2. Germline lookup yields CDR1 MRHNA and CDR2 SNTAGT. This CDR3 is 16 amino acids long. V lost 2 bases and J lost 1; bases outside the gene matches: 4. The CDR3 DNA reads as TGTGCCAGCAGTGACCGGGCGGGGGGTTCCTACAATGAGCAGTTCTTC. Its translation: CASSDRAGGSYNEQFF.

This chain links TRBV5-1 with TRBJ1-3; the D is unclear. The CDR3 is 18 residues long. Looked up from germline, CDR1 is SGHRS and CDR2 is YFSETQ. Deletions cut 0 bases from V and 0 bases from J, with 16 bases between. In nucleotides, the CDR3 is TGCGCCAGCAGCTTGGAAGCGGCAGGCAGAACCTCTGGAAACACCATATATTTT. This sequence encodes CASSLEAAGRTSGNTIYF.

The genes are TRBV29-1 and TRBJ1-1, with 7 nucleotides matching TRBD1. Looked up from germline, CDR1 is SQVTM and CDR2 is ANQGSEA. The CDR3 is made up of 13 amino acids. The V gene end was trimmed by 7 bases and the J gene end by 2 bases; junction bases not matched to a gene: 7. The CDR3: CSARQGRNTEAFF. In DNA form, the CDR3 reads TGCAGCGCCCGACAGGGAAGAAACACTGAAGCTTTCTTT.

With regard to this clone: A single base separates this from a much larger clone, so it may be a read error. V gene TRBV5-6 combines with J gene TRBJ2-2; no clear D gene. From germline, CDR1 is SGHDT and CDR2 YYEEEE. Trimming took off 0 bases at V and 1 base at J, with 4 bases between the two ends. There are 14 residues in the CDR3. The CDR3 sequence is CASSLGRNTGELFF. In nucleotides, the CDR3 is TGTGCCAGCAGCTTGGGGAGGAACACCGGGGAGCTGTTTTTT.

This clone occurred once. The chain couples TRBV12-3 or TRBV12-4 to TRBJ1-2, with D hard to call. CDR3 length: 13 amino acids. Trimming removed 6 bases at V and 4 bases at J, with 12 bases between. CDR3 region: CASSYSKSYGYTF. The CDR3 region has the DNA TGTGCCAGCAGCTATTCTAAAAGCTATGGCTACACCTTC.

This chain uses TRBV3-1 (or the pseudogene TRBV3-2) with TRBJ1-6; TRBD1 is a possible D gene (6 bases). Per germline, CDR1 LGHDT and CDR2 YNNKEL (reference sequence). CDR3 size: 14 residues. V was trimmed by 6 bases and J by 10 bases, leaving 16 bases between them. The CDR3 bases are TGTGCCAGCAGGGACGCAGGGGATGGGTCACCCCTCCACTTT. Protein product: CASRDAGDGSPLHF.

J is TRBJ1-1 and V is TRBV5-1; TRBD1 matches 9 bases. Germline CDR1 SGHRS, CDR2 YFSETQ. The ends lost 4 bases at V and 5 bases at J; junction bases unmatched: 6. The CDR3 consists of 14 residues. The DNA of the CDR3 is TGCGCCAGCAGCCCACAGGGGGCGCGAACTGAAGCTTTCTTT. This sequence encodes CASSPQGARTEAFF.

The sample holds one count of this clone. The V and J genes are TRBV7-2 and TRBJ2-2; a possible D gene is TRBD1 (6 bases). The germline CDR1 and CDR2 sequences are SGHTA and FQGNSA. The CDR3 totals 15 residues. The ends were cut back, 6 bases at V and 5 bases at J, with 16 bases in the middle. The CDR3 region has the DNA TGTGCCAGCAGACCCGCAGGGGTCAGAACCGGGGAGCTGTTTTTT. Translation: CASRPAGVRTGELFF.

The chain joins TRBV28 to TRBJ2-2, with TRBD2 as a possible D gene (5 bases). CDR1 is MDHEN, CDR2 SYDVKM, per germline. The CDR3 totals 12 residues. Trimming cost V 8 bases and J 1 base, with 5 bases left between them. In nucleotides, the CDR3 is TGTGCCAGCCGGGGGAACACCGGGGAGCTGTTTTTT. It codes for CASRGNTGELFF.

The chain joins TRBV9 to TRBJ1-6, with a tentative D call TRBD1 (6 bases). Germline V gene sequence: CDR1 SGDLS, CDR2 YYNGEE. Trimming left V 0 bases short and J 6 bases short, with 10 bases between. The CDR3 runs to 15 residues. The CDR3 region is CASSVGDNTNSPLHF. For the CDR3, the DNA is TGTGCCAGCAGCGTAGGGGACAATACTAATTCACCCCTCCACTTT.

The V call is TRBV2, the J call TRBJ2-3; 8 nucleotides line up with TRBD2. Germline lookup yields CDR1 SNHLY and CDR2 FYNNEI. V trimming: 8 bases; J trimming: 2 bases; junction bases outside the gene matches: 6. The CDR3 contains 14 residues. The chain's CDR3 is CASWKRENTDTQYF. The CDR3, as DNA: TGTGCCAGCTGGAAGCGGGAGAACACAGATACGCAGTATTTT.

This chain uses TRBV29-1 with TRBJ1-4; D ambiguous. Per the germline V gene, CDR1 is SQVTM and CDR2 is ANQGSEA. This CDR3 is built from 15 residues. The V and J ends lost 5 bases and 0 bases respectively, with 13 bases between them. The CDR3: CSVSSRGATNEKLFF. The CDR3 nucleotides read TGCAGCGTTTCTTCCAGAGGAGCAACTAATGAAAAACTGTTTTTT.

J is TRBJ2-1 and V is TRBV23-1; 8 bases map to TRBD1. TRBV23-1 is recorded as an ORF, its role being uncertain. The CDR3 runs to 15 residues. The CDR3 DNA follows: TGCGCAAGCCTAGTCCCCCAGGGGGCGCGTAATGAGCAGTTCTTC. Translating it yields CASLVPQGARNEQFF.

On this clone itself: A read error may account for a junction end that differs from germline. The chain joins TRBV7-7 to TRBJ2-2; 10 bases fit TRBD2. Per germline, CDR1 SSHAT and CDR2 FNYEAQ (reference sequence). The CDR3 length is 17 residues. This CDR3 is CASSPGLAGANTGELFF. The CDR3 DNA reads TGTGCTAGCAGCCCGGGCCTAGCGGGGGCTAACACCGGGGAGCTGTTTTTT.

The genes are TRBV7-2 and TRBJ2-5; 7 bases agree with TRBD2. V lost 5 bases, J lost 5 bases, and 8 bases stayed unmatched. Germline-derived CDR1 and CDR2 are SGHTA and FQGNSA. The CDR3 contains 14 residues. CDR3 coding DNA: TGTGCCAGCAGCCAAGTCGGGAGGTCGGAGACCCAGTACTTC. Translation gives CASSQVGRSETQYF. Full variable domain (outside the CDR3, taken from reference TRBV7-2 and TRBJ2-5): GAGVSQSPSNKVTEKGKDVELRCDPISGHTALYWYRQSLGQGLEFLIYFQGNSAPDKSGLPSDRFSAERTGGSVSTLTIQRTQQEDSAVYLCASSQVGRSETQYFGPGTRLLVL.